This is a list of T cell receptor beta chains from one sample in a study of tumor-infiltrating lymphocytes in primary liver carcinoma. TCRdb fed the multiplex PCR reads into MiXCR, producing one record per CDR3 protein. The table shows almost 55,000 distinct CDR3 sequences, with about 80% occurring only once. The specimen sequenced was liver tumor tissue from sampling region 2. The receptors were gathered from a man aged 40-50 years with primary liver carcinoma and hepatitis B virus infection. The conserved cysteine and the conserved F or W are not part of the CDR3 here.

V: TRBV28
J: TRBJ2-4
CDR3: DSSSPGTSGKNIQY

V: TRBV7-9
J: TRBJ1-4
CDR3: ASSFDLDRVSEKLF

V: TRBV6-5
J: TRBJ2-1
CDR3: ASSYSSTGGSRKF

V: TRBV7-2
J: TRBJ2-7
CDR3: ASRRERDNLYVQY

V: TRBV11-2
J: TRBJ2-1
CDR3: ASSSAGPGSEQF

V: TRBV4-1
J: TRBJ2-1
CDR3: ASSLGLISWAEGNEQF

V: TRBV6-1
J: TRBJ1-6
CDR3: ASSELWAGLDPPPH

V: TRBV11-2
J: TRBJ2-1
CDR3: ASSYSSTSGREGRF

V: TRBV11-2
J: TRBJ2-7
CDR3: VSSPGGYEQC

V: TRBV6-1
J: TRBJ1-2
CDR3: VSSMAGGIDYGFT

V: TRBV6-5
J: TRBJ2-2
CDR3: ASGITPNTGELL

V: TRBV29-1
J: TRBJ1-5
CDR3: SVAGGSNQPQH

V: TRBV20-1
J: TRBJ1-1
CDR3: SARDRPPRQGGNTEAF

V: TRBV29-1
J: TRBJ2-1
CDR3: IVRGSYNEQF

V: TRBV29-1
J: TRBJ2-7
CDR3: NVGQGNVYEQY

V: TRBV5-1
J: TRBJ2-1
CDR3: ASSFGGLAGGPNNEQF

V: TRBV6-1
J: TRBJ2-5
CDR3: SSSEGAGLDTQY

V: TRBV29-1
J: TRBJ2-5
CDR3: SVEGWNQETQY

V: TRBV6-5
J: TRBJ2-3
CDR3: ASSYQTPTDMRY

V: TRBV29-1
J: TRBJ2-3
CDR3: CVEFPSFIIDTQY

V: TRBV6-5
J: TRBJ1-4
CDR3: ASSPDRTSEKLF

V: TRBV11-2
J: TRBJ2-2
CDR3: AGSLVRRYPGTRELF

V: TRBV6-6
J: TRBJ1-2
CDR3: ASFSSRWDSGFDFYGYA

V: TRBV5-1
J: TRBJ2-1
CDR3: ASSLTFYNEQF

V: TRBV7-8
J: TRBJ1-1
CDR3: ASSQGGGRITEAF

V: TRBV29-1
J: TRBJ2-1
CDR3: SVEPGLGSEQF

V: TRBV29-1
J: TRBJ2-5
CDR3: SVGGGAAEPQY

V: TRBV6-6
J: TRBJ1-2
CDR3: ASSYELQWNGYT

V: TRBV6-1
J: TRBJ1-3
CDR3: ASSERTASGNTIY

V: TRBV6-1
J: TRBJ1-5
CDR3: ASSRWEGQPQQ

V: TRBV4-1
J: TRBJ2-7
CDR3: TSSPIGGGWEEQY

V: TRBV12-3/TRBV12-4
J: TRBJ2-3
CDR3: ASSRGLSTDTQY

V: TRBV29-1
J: TRBJ2-3
CDR3: SVSGGPVGNTRY

V: TRBV11-1
J: TRBJ2-5
CDR3: ASSLKARPRETQY

V: TRBV6-2/TRBV6-3
J: TRBJ1-2
CDR3: ASSYSVRVNYT

V: TRBV6-1
J: TRBJ1-6
CDR3: ACSSDRGISPLH

V: TRBV11-2
J: TRBJ2-5
CDR3: VSSPAGGRETQY

V: TRBV28
J: TRBJ2-7
CDR3: ASSRIGGVESGQY

V: TRBV6-2/TRBV6-3
J: TRBJ2-2
CDR3: ASNQPGLVSGELF

V: TRBV12-3/TRBV12-4
J: TRBJ2-7
CDR3: AGSRGQLSYEQY

V: TRBV18
J: TRBJ2-1
CDR3: ASSPEGLTYNEQF

V: TRBV7-8
J: TRBJ1-2
CDR3: VSSSSTLRDRYGYT

V: TRBV4-1
J: TRBJ2-5
CDR3: VSSQEPGAETQY

V: TRBV11-2
J: TRBJ2-1
CDR3: ASSSRPGGGIYEQF